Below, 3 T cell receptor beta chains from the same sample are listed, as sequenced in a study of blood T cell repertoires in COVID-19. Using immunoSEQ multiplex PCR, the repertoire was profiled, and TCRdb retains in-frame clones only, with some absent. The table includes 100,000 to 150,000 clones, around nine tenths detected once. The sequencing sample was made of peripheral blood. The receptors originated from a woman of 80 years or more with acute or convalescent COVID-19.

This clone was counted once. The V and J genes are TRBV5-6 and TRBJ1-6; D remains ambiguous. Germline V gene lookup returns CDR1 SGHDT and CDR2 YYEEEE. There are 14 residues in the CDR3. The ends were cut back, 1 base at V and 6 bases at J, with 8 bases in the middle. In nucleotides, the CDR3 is TGTGCCAGCAGCTTGATCGAGGCTAATTCACCCCTCCACTTT. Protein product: CASSLIEANSPLHF.

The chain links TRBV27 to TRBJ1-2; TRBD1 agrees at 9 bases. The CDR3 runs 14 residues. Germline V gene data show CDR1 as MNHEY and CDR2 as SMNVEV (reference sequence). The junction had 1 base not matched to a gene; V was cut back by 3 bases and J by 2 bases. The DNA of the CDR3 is TGTGCCAGCAGTTTTGGACAGGGGAACTATGGCTACACCTTC. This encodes CASSFGQGNYGYTF.

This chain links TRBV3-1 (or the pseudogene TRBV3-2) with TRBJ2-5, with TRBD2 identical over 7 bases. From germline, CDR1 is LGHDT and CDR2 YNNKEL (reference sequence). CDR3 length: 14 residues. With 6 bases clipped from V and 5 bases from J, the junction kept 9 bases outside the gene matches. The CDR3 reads CASSLGGSGETQYF. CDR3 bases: TGTGCCAGCAGTTTGGGCGGGAGTGGGGAGACCCAGTACTTC.